The 6 T cell receptor beta chains presented below share a single source sample, sequenced in a study of T cells after yellow fever vaccination (dated by TCRdb to between 2017 and 2020). The library was built by means of 5' RACE. TCRdb records Illumina HiSeq 2500 as the sequencer. The public sequencing data were trimmed at Q25 with fastp and processed into clonotypes with MiXCR by TCRdb, which kept only in-frame beta chains. Entries that share a CDR3 protein sequence are merged under the most common genes and DNA. In this sample the table shows tens of thousands of distinct CDR3 sequences, approximately 6.9% of which occur a single time. The ten largest clonotypes hold roughly a third of the sample. Reading the label with the study, this specimen's treatment or condition is: live attenuated yellow fever vaccine strain. The sample in question was CD8+ T cells sorted from PBMCs, obtained about 5 days after the first yellow fever vaccination. The origin of the receptors is a man younger than 30 who received the YFV17D yellow fever vaccine.

The V gene is TRBV27, the J gene TRBJ2-1, with TRBD2 matching over 13 bases. Looked up from germline, CDR1 is MNHEY and CDR2 is SMNVEV (reference sequence). The junction had 7 bases not matched to a gene; V was cut back by 7 bases and J by 7 bases. The CDR3 spans 15 residues. In nucleotides, the CDR3 is TGTGCCAGCACCCGACTAGCGGGGGGTTTGAATGAGCAGTTCTTC. Translation: CASTRLAGGLNEQFF.

This clonotype was seen many times. The chain carries TRBV14 and TRBJ2-5; 8 bases agree with TRBD1. This CDR3 contains 13 residues. Trimming removed 6 bases from V and 5 bases from J; junction bases left unmatched: 5. Germline CDR1 is SGHDN and CDR2 is FVKESK. CDR3 region: CASRKTGVETQYF. The CDR3 DNA reads as TGTGCCAGCAGGAAGACAGGGGTGGAGACCCAGTACTTC. Based on the CDR3 plus reference TRBV14 and TRBJ2-5, the full variable domain is EAGVTQFPSHSVIEKGQTVTLRCDPISGHDNLYWYRRVMGKEIKFLLHFVKESKQDESGMPNNRFLAERTGGTYSTLKVQPAELEDSGVYFCASRKTGVETQYFGPGTRLLVL.

This clonotype was seen more than once but under ten times. The rearrangement links TRBV5-6 to TRBJ2-1; D call uncertain. There are 14 residues in the CDR3. Trimming removed 7 bases from V and 5 bases from J, with 16 bases in between. CDR1 is SGHDT and CDR2 is YYEEEE in the germline V gene. The CDR3 is CASGPEVRHNEQFF. The DNA for the CDR3 is TGTGCCAGCGGCCCCGAGGTCCGGCACAATGAGCAGTTCTTC.

The chain carries TRBV15 and TRBJ2-3; no clear D. Germline CDR1 and CDR2: LNHNV and YYDKDF (reference sequence). Trimming took 1 base from V and 2 from J, leaving 4 bases between them. The CDR3 has 13 residues. This CDR3 is CATSRVATDTQYF. In DNA form, the CDR3 reads TGTGCCACCAGCAGAGTGGCCACAGATACGCAGTATTTT.

This clonotype has at least ten counts. This chain links TRBV12-3 or TRBV12-4 with TRBJ2-7; 9 nucleotides line up with TRBD1. There are 14 residues in the CDR3. After removal of 5 bases from V and 5 bases from J, the junction contained 7 bases not matched to a gene. CDR3 sequence reads: CASSMGTGRDEQYF. The CDR3 DNA is TGTGCCAGCAGTATGGGGACAGGGAGGGACGAGCAGTACTTC.

This clonotype was counted ten times or more. The genes are TRBV5-6 and TRBJ2-5; D may be TRBD1 (6 bases). Germline CDR1 and CDR2: SGHDT and YYEEEE. Trimming pared 2 bases from V and 0 bases from J, leaving 8 bases between. The CDR3 is 14 amino acids. As DNA, the CDR3 is TGTGCCAGCAGCTTCTGGGACAACCAAGAGACCCAGTACTTC. Amino acid sequence: CASSFWDNQETQYF.